This T cell receptor beta chain was profiled in a study of control samples from healthy donors and cancer patients. Assay used: immunoSEQ multiplex PCR; TCRdb lists only in-frame clones, some missing. Of roughly 130,000 clones listed, 90% to 95% are singletons. The CDR3 extends over 12 amino acids. V was clipped by 7 bases and J by 7 bases, with 12 bases between them. Sequenced: PBMCs. The clonotype was recovered from a man aged 50 or older with head and neck cancer. The rearrangement joins TRBV12-3 or TRBV12-4 to TRBJ2-3; D is uncertain. Written as DNA, the CDR3 is TGTGCCAGCACCATCTCCGGAAATACGCAGTATTTT. Residues: CASTISGNTQYF.